This paragraph reports one TCR beta chain. This sample is drawn from a study of blood T cell repertoires in COVID-19. Assay: immunoSEQ multiplex PCR; the TCRdb copy retains only in-frame clones and omits some. The sample holds roughly 250,000 clones; approximately 83% are singletons and the top ten take approximately 3.5%. Living in 24 US areas, the participants were between roughly 18 and 89 years of age. The study assigned cohorts using participant-reported clinical history. This CDR3 comprises 16 residues. V gave up 1 base and J gave up 1 base, with 13 bases separating them. The germline gives CDR1 SNHLY, CDR2 FYNNEI.

V usage is TRBV2 and J usage is TRBJ1-2; D is uncertain. Sequenced: PBMCs or T cells enriched from blood (not recorded which). This TCR was sampled from a woman in her forties with acute COVID-19. The CDR3 nucleotides are TGTGCCAGCAGTGAAGTGCCACGTGGCCGTAACTATGGCTACACCTTC. Translating gives CASSEVPRGRNYGYTF.